Listed below are T cell receptor beta chains from one sample, sequenced in a study of cytomegalovirus exposure and HLA in healthy donors. The assay was immunoSEQ multiplex PCR, and TCRdb's table has in-frame clones only and misses some. The sample has some 88,000 clones; 55% to 75% are singletons. Sequenced sample: PBMCs. The source of these receptors is a woman aged 18-35 years in good health and CMV-seropositive. The CDR3 runs from the conserved cysteine through the conserved F or W. The D gene is left open where the match is weak. A clone size is listed for some rows: how often the clone was seen (once, few, many), or a class if it is expanded.

TRBV7-2,-,-,TRBJ2-7,14,CASSPRGQTYEQYF,TGTGCCAGCAGTCCCCGTGGGCAGACCTACGAGCAGTACTTC
TRBV5-4,TRBD1,-,TRBJ2-1,14,CASSPRGLSNEQFF,TGTGCCAGCAGCCCAAGGGGGCTGTCGAATGAGCAGTTCTTC
TRBV5-1,TRBD1,-,TRBJ2-2,14,CASSFRQGNGELFF,TGCGCCAGCAGCTTCAGACAGGGCAACGGGGAGCTGTTTTTT
TRBV27,TRBD1,once,TRBJ1-1,16,CASSFSRGSGGTEAFF,TGTGCCAGCAGTTTTAGCAGGGGGAGCGGAGGCACTGAAGCTTTCTTT
TRBV19,TRBD2,-,TRBJ2-3,15,CASSILAESTDTQYF,TGTGCCAGTAGTATCCTAGCGGAGAGCACAGATACGCAGTATTTT
TRBV29-1,TRBD1,-,TRBJ1-2,14,CSVPAPDRDFGYTF,TGCAGCGTCCCAGCCCCGGACAGGGATTTTGGCTACACCTTC
TRBV11-2,-,-,TRBJ1-2,13,CASSLISNYGYTF,TGTGCCAGCAGCTTGATCAGTAACTATGGCTACACCTTC
TRBV5-1,-,-,TRBJ2-7,15,CASSLSQGFSYEQYF,TGCGCCAGCAGCTTGTCCCAGGGGTTCTCCTACGAGCAGTACTTC
TRBV11-2,-,-,TRBJ2-7,13,CASSPSGGAEQYF,TGTGCCAGCAGCCCATCCGGGGGTGCCGAGCAGTACTTC
TRBV7-7,TRBD1,-,TRBJ2-1,13,CASSITQGQGQFF,TGTGCCAGCAGCATAACACAGGGGCAAGGGCAGTTCTTC